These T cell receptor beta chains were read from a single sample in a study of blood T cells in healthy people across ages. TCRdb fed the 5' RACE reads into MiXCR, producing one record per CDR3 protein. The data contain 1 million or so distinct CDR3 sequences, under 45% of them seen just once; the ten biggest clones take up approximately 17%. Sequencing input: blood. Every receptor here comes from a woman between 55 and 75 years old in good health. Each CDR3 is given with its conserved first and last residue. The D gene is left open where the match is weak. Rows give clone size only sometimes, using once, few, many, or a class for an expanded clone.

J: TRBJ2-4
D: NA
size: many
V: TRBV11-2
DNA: TGTGCCAGCAGCGCCCAAGGGTTGCGAGGGGCCAAAAACATTCAGTACTTC
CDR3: CASSAQGLRGAKNIQYF

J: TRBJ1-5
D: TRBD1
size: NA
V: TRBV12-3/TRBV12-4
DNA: TGTGCCAGCAGCCAGACAGGGGGTTATCAGCCCCAGCATTTT
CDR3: CASSQTGGYQPQHF

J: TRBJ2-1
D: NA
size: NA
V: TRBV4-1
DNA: TGCGCCAGCAGCCAAGAACATCGGGACAATGAGCAGTTCTTC
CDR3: CASSQEHRDNEQFF

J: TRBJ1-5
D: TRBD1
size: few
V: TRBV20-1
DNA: TGCAGTGCTAGAGATAGGACAGGGAATCAGCCCCAGCATTTT
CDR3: CSARDRTGNQPQHF

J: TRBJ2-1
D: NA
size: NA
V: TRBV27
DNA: TGTGCCAGCAGGTTGGGGGGTAAGCAGTTCTTC
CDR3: CASRLGGKQFF

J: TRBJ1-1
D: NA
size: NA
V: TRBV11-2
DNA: TGTGCCAGCAGCTTTCCGGAGACAGGCTTCAACACTGAAGCTTTCTTT
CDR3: CASSFPETGFNTEAFF

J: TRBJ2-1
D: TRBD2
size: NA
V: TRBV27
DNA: TGTGCCAGCAGCTTATCGTCACCTAGCGGGAGTTATTCTGTAGGTGAGCAGTTCTTC
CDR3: CASSLSSPSGSYSVGEQFF

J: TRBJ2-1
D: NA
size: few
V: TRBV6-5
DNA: TGTGCCAGCAGTTACACAGCTGACAATGAGCAGTTCTTC
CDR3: CASSYTADNEQFF

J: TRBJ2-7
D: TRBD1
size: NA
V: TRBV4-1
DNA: TGCGCCAGCAGCCAAGGGGACAGGAGCCACTACGAGCAGTACTTC
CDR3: CASSQGDRSHYEQYF

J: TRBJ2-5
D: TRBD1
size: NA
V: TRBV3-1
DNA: TGTGCCAGCAGCCCACTTTGGCAGGGGGCTGTAGGGACCCAGTACTTC
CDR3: CASSPLWQGAVGTQYF

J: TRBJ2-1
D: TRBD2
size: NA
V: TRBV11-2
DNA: TGTGCCAGCAGCTTAGATCCCGCTAGCGGGAGGAGGTTCTTC
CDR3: CASSLDPASGRRFF

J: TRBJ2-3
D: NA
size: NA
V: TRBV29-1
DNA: TGCAGCGTTGTGGGAGGTACTTGCCGCCGTACAGATACGCAGTATTTT
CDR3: CSVVGGTCRRTDTQYF

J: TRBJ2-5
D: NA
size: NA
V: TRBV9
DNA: TGTGCCAGCAGCGCCACGACTTTCGGGAACCAAGAGACCCAGTACTTC
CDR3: CASSATTFGNQETQYF

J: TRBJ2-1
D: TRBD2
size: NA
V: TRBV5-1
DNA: TGCGCCAGCAGACTACTCACTAGCGGGAGGGCGGATGAGCAGTTCTTC
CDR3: CASRLLTSGRADEQFF

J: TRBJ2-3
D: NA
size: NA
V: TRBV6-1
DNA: TGTGCCAGCAGTGGCCCCCGGGGTTTCAGCACAGATACGCAGTATTTT
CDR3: CASSGPRGFSTDTQYF

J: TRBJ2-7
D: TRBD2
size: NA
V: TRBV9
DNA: TGTGCCAGCAGCGTCGCGGGAGAGACCAACGAGCAGTACTTC
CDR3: CASSVAGETNEQYF

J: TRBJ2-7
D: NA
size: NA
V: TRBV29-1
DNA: TGCAGCGTTGAAGTCGGAGGCGAGGGAGCCTACGAGCAGTACTTC
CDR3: CSVEVGGEGAYEQYF

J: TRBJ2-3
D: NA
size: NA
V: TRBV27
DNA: TGTGCCAGCAGTTTATGGTCACCTAACACAGATACGCAGTATTTT
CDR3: CASSLWSPNTDTQYF

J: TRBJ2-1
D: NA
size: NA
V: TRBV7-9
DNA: TGTGCCAGCAGCGCCTACTCCACCAATGAGCAGTTCTTC
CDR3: CASSAYSTNEQFF

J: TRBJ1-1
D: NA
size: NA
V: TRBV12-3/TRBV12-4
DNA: TGTGCCAGCAGTCCCACCCTTGACAAGAACACTGAAGCTTTCTTT
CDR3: CASSPTLDKNTEAFF

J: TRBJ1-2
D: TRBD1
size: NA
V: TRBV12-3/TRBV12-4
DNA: TGTGCCAGCAATGGACAGGGGGCTTCCTCCGGCTACACCTTC
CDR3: CASNGQGASSGYTF

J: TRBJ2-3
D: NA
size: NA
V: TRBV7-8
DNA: TGTGCCAGCAGCTTAACAGGTCGAGATACGCAGTATTTT
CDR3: CASSLTGRDTQYF

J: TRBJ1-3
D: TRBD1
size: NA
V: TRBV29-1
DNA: TGCAGCGTTGTCCAGGGGGCCAACACCATATATTTT
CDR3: CSVVQGANTIYF

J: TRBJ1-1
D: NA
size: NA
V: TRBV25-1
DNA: TGTGCCAGCAGCCGGACTATCACTGAAGCTTTCTTT
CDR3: CASSRTITEAFF

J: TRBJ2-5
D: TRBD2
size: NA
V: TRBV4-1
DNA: TGCGCCAGCAGCCAAGAGGGACTAGCGGAAGAAGGGAAGACCCAGTACTTC
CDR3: CASSQEGLAEEGKTQYF

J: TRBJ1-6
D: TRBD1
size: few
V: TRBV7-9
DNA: TGTGCCAGCAGCTCGGACAGGGGAAAGATCCACTTT
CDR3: CASSSDRGKIHF

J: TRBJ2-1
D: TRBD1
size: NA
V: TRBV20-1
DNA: TGCAGTGCTAGAGATCGGGACAGCTACAATGAGCAGTTCTTC
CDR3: CSARDRDSYNEQFF

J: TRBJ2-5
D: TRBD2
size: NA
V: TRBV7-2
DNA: TGTGCCAGCAGCCAACAACTAGCGGGCGCCGGGGAGACCCAGTACTTC
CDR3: CASSQQLAGAGETQYF

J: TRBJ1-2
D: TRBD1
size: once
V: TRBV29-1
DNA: TGCAGCGTTGAACCGCGGGGACAGGACTATGGCTACACCTTC
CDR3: CSVEPRGQDYGYTF

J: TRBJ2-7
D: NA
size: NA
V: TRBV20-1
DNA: TGCAGTGCTAGACCGAAGGCGTACGAGCAGTACTTC
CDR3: CSARPKAYEQYF

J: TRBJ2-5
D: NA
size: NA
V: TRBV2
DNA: TGTGCCAGCACGCGAGCAAGCCCGGTGCAGGAGACCCAGTACTTC
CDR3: CASTRASPVQETQYF

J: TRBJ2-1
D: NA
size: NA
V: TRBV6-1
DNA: TGTGCCAGTGAGATAATGTCAAATAGCTACAATGAGCAGTTCTTC
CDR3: CASEIMSNSYNEQFF

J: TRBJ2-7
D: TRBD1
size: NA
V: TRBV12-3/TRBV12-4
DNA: TGTGCCAGCAGTTCTTCCGGGACAGGTCGCTCCTACGAGCAGTACTTC
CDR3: CASSSSGTGRSYEQYF

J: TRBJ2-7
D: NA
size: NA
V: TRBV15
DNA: TGTGCCACCCGCAGAGCGTCAGTCTACGAGCAGTACTTC
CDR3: CATRRASVYEQYF

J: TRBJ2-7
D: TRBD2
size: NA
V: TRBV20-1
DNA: TGCAGTGCTAGGGGACAGGGGACTAGCGGGAGCTCCTACGAGCAGTACTTC
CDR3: CSARGQGTSGSSYEQYF

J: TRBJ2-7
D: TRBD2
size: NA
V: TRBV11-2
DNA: TGTGCCAGCAGCTTTGGGACTAGCGGGCGGCGCGAGCAGTACTTC
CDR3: CASSFGTSGRREQYF

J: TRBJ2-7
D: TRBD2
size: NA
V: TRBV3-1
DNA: TGTGCCAGCAGCCACGGACTAGCGGGGCCCTACGAGCAGTACTTC
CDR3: CASSHGLAGPYEQYF

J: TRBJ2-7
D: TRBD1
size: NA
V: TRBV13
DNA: TGTGCCAGCAGCCCGCCGGACAGGTTCTACGAGCAGTACTTC
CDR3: CASSPPDRFYEQYF

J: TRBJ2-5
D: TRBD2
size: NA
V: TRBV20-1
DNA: TGCAGTGCTAGAGTAGCGGGAAAGCAAGAGACCCAGTACTTC
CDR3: CSARVAGKQETQYF

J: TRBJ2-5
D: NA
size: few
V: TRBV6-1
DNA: TGTGCCAGCAGTGAAGCGCAGGGTAGGACTCTCCAAGAGACCCAGTACTTC
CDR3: CASSEAQGRTLQETQYF

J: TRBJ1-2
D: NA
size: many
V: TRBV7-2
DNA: TGTGCCAGCAGCCCCCGCCGAAACTATGGCTACACCTTC
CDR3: CASSPRRNYGYTF

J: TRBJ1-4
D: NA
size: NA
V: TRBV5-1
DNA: TGCGCCAGCAGCTTGGCAGGGGAGGTTGAAAAACTGTTTTTT
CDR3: CASSLAGEVEKLFF

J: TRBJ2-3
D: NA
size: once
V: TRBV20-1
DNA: TGCAGTGCTAGATCTGCGGACACTAACACAGATACGCGGTATTTT
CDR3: CSARSADTNTDTRYF

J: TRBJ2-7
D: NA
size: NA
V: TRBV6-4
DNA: TGTGCCAGCATGGCAGGGGCCTTCGCACAGTACTTC
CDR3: CASMAGAFAQYF

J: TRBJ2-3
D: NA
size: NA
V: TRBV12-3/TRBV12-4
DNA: TGTGCCAGCAGTTTCGCCCGCTCCCCCACAGATACGCAGTATTTT
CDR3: CASSFARSPTDTQYF

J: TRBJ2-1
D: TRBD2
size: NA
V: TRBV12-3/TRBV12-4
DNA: TGTACCAGCAGCACCCCCGGGGCGGGAGTGGGGTACAATGAGCAGTTCTTC
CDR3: CTSSTPGAGVGYNEQFF

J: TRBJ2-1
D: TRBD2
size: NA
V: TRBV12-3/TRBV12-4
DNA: TGTGCCAGCAGTTCCTCTCTAGCGGGAGGTAGTGATGAGCAGTTCTTC
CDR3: CASSSSLAGGSDEQFF

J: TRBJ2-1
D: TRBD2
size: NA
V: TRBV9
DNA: TGTGCCAGCAGCGTAACCTGGTTAGCGGGAGGGCCTCTAGGTGAGCAGTTCTTC
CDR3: CASSVTWLAGGPLGEQFF

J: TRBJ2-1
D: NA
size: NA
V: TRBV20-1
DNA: TGCAGTGCTACGACTGGGGGTAGCAATGAGCAGTTCTTC
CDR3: CSATTGGSNEQFF

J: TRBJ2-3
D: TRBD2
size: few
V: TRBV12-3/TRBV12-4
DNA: TGTGCCAGCAGACCGGGACTAGGTCTGTCGGATACGCAGTATTTT
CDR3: CASRPGLGLSDTQYF

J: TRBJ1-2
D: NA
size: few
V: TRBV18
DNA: TGTGCCAGCTCACCTCCTGTGGGGCGCTCCTATGGCTACACCTTC
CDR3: CASSPPVGRSYGYTF

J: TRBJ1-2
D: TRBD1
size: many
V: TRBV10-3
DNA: TGTGCCATCAGTGGGACAGGCCCTAACTATGGCTACACCTTC
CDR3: CAISGTGPNYGYTF

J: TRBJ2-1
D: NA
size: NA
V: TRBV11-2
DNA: TGTGCCAGCAGCTTACGTAGGAGTAAATCCTACAATGAGCAGTTCTTC
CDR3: CASSLRRSKSYNEQFF

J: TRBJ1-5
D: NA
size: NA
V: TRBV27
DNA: TGTGCCAGCAGGAAAGGGGCCTATAGCAATCAGCCCCAGCATTTT
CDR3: CASRKGAYSNQPQHF

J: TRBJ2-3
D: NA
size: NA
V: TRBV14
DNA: TGTGCCAGCAGCCACCCCCGTCAGGGGTCCGCAGTAGATACGCAGTATTTT
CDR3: CASSHPRQGSAVDTQYF

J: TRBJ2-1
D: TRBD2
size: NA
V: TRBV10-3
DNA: TGTGCCATCAGTGAGTCTGGGGGGGAATACAATGAGCAGTTCTTC
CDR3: CAISESGGEYNEQFF

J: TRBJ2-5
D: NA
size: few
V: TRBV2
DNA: TGTGCCAGCAGGGTGGGGCAAGAGACCCAGTACTTC
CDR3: CASRVGQETQYF

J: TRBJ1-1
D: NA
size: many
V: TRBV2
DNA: TGTGCCAGCGGCTACAACCGTCCGAACACTGAAGCTTTCTTT
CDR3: CASGYNRPNTEAFF

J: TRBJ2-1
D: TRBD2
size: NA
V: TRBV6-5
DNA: TGTGCCAGCAGTTACTCGGCTAGCGGGTACAATGAGCAGTTCTTC
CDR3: CASSYSASGYNEQFF